Listed below are T cell receptor beta chains from one sample, sequenced in a study of T cells in narcolepsy. Here immunoSEQ multiplex PCR was the method, and the copy in TCRdb shows in-frame clones only, minus some. The repertoire includes under 35,000 clones, less than 90% of them detected once, and 0.66% sits in the top ten. Sequences were obtained from memory (CD45RA-) CD4+ T cells from blood. These receptor sequences come from a human donor in good health. Both conserved end residues are part of each CDR3. Each record gives: J gene, clone size, D gene, V gene, CDR3 protein, CDR3 DNA. The D gene is left open where the match is weak. Expanded clones get a size class; other rows say once, few or many, or leave the size out.

TRBJ2-5	NA	NA	TRBV28	CASSTVREAETQYF	TGTGCCAGCAGCACAGTCAGAGAAGCGGAGACCCAGTACTTC
TRBJ1-2	NA	NA	TRBV7-9	CAIPRGAGYTF	TGTGCCATCCCGAGGGGAGCTGGCTACACCTTC
TRBJ1-2	NA	NA	TRBV6-6	CASSFGVVGGIYGYTF	TGTGCCAGCAGTTTCGGAGTAGTTGGTGGGATCTATGGCTACACCTTC
TRBJ1-1	NA	NA	TRBV9	CASSVAFDTEAFF	TGTGCCAGCAGCGTAGCCTTCGACACTGAAGCTTTCTTT
TRBJ1-4	NA	NA	TRBV7-9	CASSTYGGEKLFF	TGTGCCAGCAGCACATACGGGGGTGAAAAACTGTTTTTT
TRBJ1-3	NA	NA	TRBV11-2	CASSLDMSLSGNTIYF	TGTGCCAGCAGCTTAGATATGAGTCTCTCTGGAAACACCATATATTTT
TRBJ1-2	NA	NA	TRBV6-5	CASSQGGNGYTF	TGTGCCAGCAGTCAGGGTGGGAATGGCTACACCTTC
TRBJ1-2	NA	NA	TRBV2	CASSDNRENYYGYTF	TGTGCCAGCAGTGATAACAGGGAAAACTACTATGGCTACACCTTC
TRBJ1-1	NA	NA	TRBV7-2	CASSLGSFNTEAFF	TGTGCCAGCAGCTTAGGATCATTTAACACTGAAGCTTTCTTT
TRBJ2-7	few	NA	TRBV19	CASSPLYRDTSSYEQYF	TGTGCCAGTAGTCCCCTCTACCGGGACACCAGCTCCTACGAGCAGTACTTC
TRBJ2-3	NA	TRBD2	TRBV5-6	CASSPKGRGGTDTQYF	TGTGCCAGCAGCCCGAAGGGGCGGGGGGGCACAGATACGCAGTATTTT
TRBJ1-4	NA	TRBD1	TRBV2	CASSEAADRDRGEKLFF	TGTGCCAGCAGTGAAGCGGCAGACCGGGACAGGGGCGAAAAACTGTTTTTT
TRBJ1-4	NA	NA	TRBV21-1	CASSKPGTGNNEKLFF	TGTGCCAGCAGCAAACCGGGGACAGGGAATAATGAAAAACTGTTTTTT
TRBJ1-2	NA	NA	TRBV7-8	CASSLGGDGYTF	TGTGCCAGCAGCTTAGGAGGGGATGGCTACACCTTC
TRBJ2-5	NA	NA	TRBV2	CASSPGRIQETQYF	TGTGCCAGCAGTCCCGGACGTATCCAAGAGACCCAGTACTTC
TRBJ1-4	NA	NA	TRBV7-9	CASSPGTHNEKLFF	TGTGCCAGCAGTCCCGGGACACACAATGAAAAACTGTTTTTT
TRBJ1-2	NA	TRBD1	TRBV7-2	CASSWGNPGQGDYTF	TGTGCCAGCAGCTGGGGGAATCCGGGACAGGGGGACTACACCTTC
TRBJ2-3	once	TRBD2	TRBV5-1	CASGETSGGQTDTQYF	TGCGCCAGCGGAGAGACTAGCGGGGGCCAAACAGATACGCAGTATTTT
TRBJ2-1	NA	NA	TRBV4-1	CASSQGRGEKQFF	TGCGCCAGCAGCCAAGGGAGGGGTGAGAAGCAGTTCTTC
TRBJ2-2	NA	TRBD1	TRBV19	CASRRDRGHTGELFF	TGTGCCAGTAGACGCGACAGGGGCCACACCGGGGAGCTGTTTTTT
TRBJ2-5	NA	TRBD1	TRBV5-4	CASSLTGRETQYF	TGTGCCAGCAGCCTGACAGGGCGAGAGACCCAGTACTTC
TRBJ2-5	NA	NA	TRBV2	CASSDRVRETQYF	TGTGCCAGCAGTGATAGGGTTAGGGAGACCCAGTACTTC
TRBJ1-2	NA	TRBD1	TRBV9	CASSSQDRGRYDGYTF	TGTGCCAGCAGCTCCCAGGATAGGGGGCGTTATGATGGCTACACCTTC
TRBJ1-1	NA	NA	TRBV7-2	CASSLSGLPEAFF	TGTGCCAGCAGCTTATCTGGCCTTCCTGAAGCTTTCTTT
TRBJ1-6	few	NA	TRBV6-1	CASSEGERVGSPLHF	TGTGCCAGCAGTGAAGGGGAACGAGTTGGTTCACCCCTCCACTTT
TRBJ2-2	NA	NA	TRBV19	CASSLPQGAGELFF	TGTGCCAGTAGTCTTCCCCAAGGGGCCGGGGAGCTGTTTTTT
TRBJ2-5	NA	TRBD2	TRBV28	CASSFPSGVRETQYF	TGTGCCAGCAGTTTCCCTAGCGGGGTAAGAGAGACCCAGTACTTC
TRBJ2-3	NA	NA	TRBV6-1	CASSEWGGGGNTDTQYF	TGTGCCAGCAGTGAATGGGGTGGCGGGGGCAATACAGATACGCAGTATTTT
TRBJ2-5	NA	NA	TRBV6-5	CASTSPSPRTQYF	TGTGCCAGCACCTCCCCTAGCCCGCGGACCCAGTACTTC
TRBJ1-2	NA	NA	TRBV5-6	CASSERQPYGYTF	TGTGCCAGCAGCGAACGACAGCCCTATGGCTACACCTTC
TRBJ1-3	NA	NA	TRBV6-1	CASSGAETLDIYF	TGTGCCAGCAGTGGAGCCGAGACTTTGGACATATATTTT
TRBJ1-2	once	NA	TRBV28	CASRRSRTEFYGYTF	TGTGCCAGCAGGCGAAGTCGGACAGAGTTCTATGGCTACACCTTC
TRBJ1-5	NA	NA	TRBV23-1	CASSQGSQPQHF	TGCGCCAGCTCCCAGGGGAGCCAGCCCCAGCATTTT
TRBJ1-3	NA	NA	TRBV7-9	CASSLSGVGGSGNTIYF	TGTGCCAGCAGCTTATCAGGAGTTGGGGGGTCTGGAAACACCATATATTTT
TRBJ2-1	NA	NA	TRBV29-1	CSSVSGASYNEQFF	TGCAGCTCAGTTTCGGGGGCCTCCTACAATGAGCAGTTCTTC
TRBJ2-1	NA	TRBD1	TRBV2	CASSQGQGSYNEQFF	TGTGCCAGCAGCCAGGGACAGGGCTCCTACAATGAGCAGTTCTTC
TRBJ1-6	NA	NA	TRBV7-6	CASSRDGNNSPLHF	TGTGCCAGCAGCCGGGACGGGAATAATTCACCCCTCCACTTT
TRBJ2-3	NA	TRBD2	TRBV28	CASIGRGRDTQYF	TGTGCCAGCATAGGGCGGGGGAGGGATACGCAGTATTTT
TRBJ1-2	once	NA	TRBV6-1	CASTGQRYPYGYTF	TGTGCCAGCACCGGACAGCGCTATCCCTATGGCTACACCTTC
TRBJ2-3	NA	TRBD2	TRBV5-1	CASSLGLATDTQYF	TGCGCCAGCAGCCTGGGACTAGCGACAGATACGCAGTATTTT